The 19 T cell receptor beta chains listed next were all sequenced from one sample in a study of response to subunit inactivated influenza vaccine. TCRdb passed the RT-PCR reads through MiXCR, listing each CDR3 protein once. The sample includes 500,000 to 600,000 distinct CDR3 sequences, approximately 7.7% of them seen just once. The specimen comprised PBMCs from blood, sampled 23 to 25 months after vaccination. The receptors originated from a man in his fifties or sixties who received an inactivated influenza vaccine.

This clonotype was seen at least ten times. The chain recombines TRBV4-1 with TRBJ2-4; D is unresolved. Germline CDR1 MGHRA, CDR2 YSYEKL. The CDR3 has 13 residues. Trimming removed 1 base at V and 10 bases at J, with 11 bases between. CDR3 bases: TGCGCCAGCAGCCAAGTCATTCAAGGGATTCAGTACTTC. Translated: CASSQVIQGIQYF.

This clonotype was observed a handful of times. The V call is TRBV5-1, the J call TRBJ2-2; D ambiguous. The V end lost 0 bases, the J end lost 2 bases, and 8 bases lay between the germline ends. Germline V CDR1 and CDR2: SGHRS, YFSETQ. The CDR3 runs 15 residues. CDR3 amino acids: CASSLDGVNTGELFF. As DNA, the CDR3 is TGCGCCAGCAGCTTGGATGGGGTAAACACCGGGGAGCTGTTTTTT.

The chain employs TRBV7-9 and TRBJ2-1, with a tentative D call TRBD1 (6 bases). The CDR3 extends over 17 amino acids. The V end lost 5 bases, the J end lost 0 bases, and 17 bases lay between the germline ends. Germline V gene lookup returns CDR1 SEHNR and CDR2 FQNEAQ (reference sequence). CDR3 in amino acids: CASSKTSTGGSYNEQFF. The CDR3 region has the DNA TGTGCCAGCAGCAAAACCTCGACAGGAGGCTCCTACAATGAGCAGTTCTTC.

The table lists this clonotype with a few counts. V gene TRBV24-1 combines with J gene TRBJ2-5; TRBD2 matches 15 bases. The CDR3 length is 17 residues. J gave up 0 bases and V 7 bases, and 5 bases lay outside the gene matches. In germline, CDR1 is KGHDR, CDR2 SFDVKD. The CDR3 spells CATSPGTSGGYQETQYF. DNA for the CDR3: TGTGCCACCAGCCCCGGGACTAGCGGGGGGTACCAAGAGACCCAGTACTTC.

The chain has TRBV12-3 or TRBV12-4 and TRBJ1-6, with 11 bases aligning to TRBD1. Germline trimming cut 5 bases from V and 9 bases from J; bases unmatched to any gene: 3. This CDR3 has 14 amino acids. Here the CDR3 DNA reads TGTGCCAGCAGTGCCGGGACAGGGGGTTCACCCCTCCACTTT. Its translation: CASSAGTGGSPLHF.

This chain uses TRBV20-1 with TRBJ2-5, with D maybe TRBD2 (5 bases). The length of the CDR3 is 13 residues. CDR1 is DFQATT and CDR2 is SNEGSKA in the germline V gene (reference sequence). Trimming took 1 base from V and 5 from J, leaving 11 bases between them. The CDR3 nucleotides are TGCAGTGCTAGAGCCGGGGATGCGGAGACCCAGTACTTC. It is translated as CSARAGDAETQYF.

The table lists this clonotype with a few counts. V gene TRBV10-3 combines with J gene TRBJ2-1, with 13 positions matching TRBD2. Trimming at V came to 10 bases and at J to 10 bases, leaving 13 bases not matched to a gene. Germline lookup yields CDR1 ENHRY and CDR2 SYGVKD. The CDR3 spans 15 residues. The CDR3 is CATETGTSGVKEQFF. DNA for the CDR3: TGTGCCACCGAAACCGGGACTAGCGGGGTCAAGGAGCAGTTCTTC.

This clonotype was detected a few times. The chain combines TRBV3-1 with TRBJ2-4; no reliable D call. This CDR3 is 17 amino acids long. V was cut by 2 bases and J by 0 bases, with 14 bases left in between. Germline V gene sequence: CDR1 LGHDT, CDR2 YNNKEL (reference sequence). CDR3 in DNA: TGTGCCAGCAGCCAATCGGTTCATTCCCGAGCCAAAAACATTCAGTACTTC. This codes for CASSQSVHSRAKNIQYF.

At least ten counts were recorded for this clonotype. The chain links TRBV12-3 or TRBV12-4 to TRBJ1-2; a weak D match, TRBD1 (5 bases). Deletions cut 3 bases from V and 4 bases from J, with 9 bases between. The CDR3 contains 13 residues. This CDR3 is CASSLGLTYGYTF. For the CDR3, the DNA is TGTGCCAGCAGTTTGGGGCTTACCTATGGCTACACCTTC.

This clonotype is a singleton in its sample. The chain combines TRBV20-1 with TRBJ2-1; 12 bases line up with TRBD2. CDR3 length equals 14 residues. Germline V CDR1 and CDR2: DFQATT, SNEGSKA (reference sequence). V was pared by 6 bases and J by 9 bases, with 9 bases of the junction left unmatched. CDR3 in amino acids: CSALPSGRAGEQFF. CDR3 DNA: TGCAGTGCCTTGCCTAGCGGGAGGGCCGGTGAGCAGTTCTTC.

This clonotype was seen only a few times. The chain employs TRBV20-1 and TRBJ2-5; TRBD2 matches 13 bases. The trim removed 3 bases at V and 5 bases at J, leaving 12 bases unmatched. Germline V lookup: CDR1 DFQATT, CDR2 SNEGSKA (reference sequence). The CDR3 totals 17 residues. CDR3 sequence: CSARARLAGGRGETQYF. The CDR3 coding sequence is TGCAGTGCTAGGGCTCGACTAGCGGGAGGCCGAGGGGAGACCCAGTACTTC.

The rearrangement links TRBV12-3 or TRBV12-4 to TRBJ1-4; D possibly corresponds to TRBD1 (6 bases). The CDR3 has 13 amino acids. V lost 4 bases, J lost 6 bases, and 9 bases lay in between. The CDR3 protein is CASSSGTYEKLFF. The CDR3 DNA is TGTGCCAGCAGTTCAGGGACATATGAAAAACTGTTTTTT.

The gene calls are TRBV20-1 and TRBJ1-1; 8 bases are shared with TRBD1. The CDR3 covers 12 residues. Germline V gives CDR1 DFQATT, CDR2 SNEGSKA (reference sequence). The V gene end was trimmed by 3 bases and the J gene end by 5 bases; junction bases not matched to a gene: 2. The CDR3 coding sequence is TGCAGTGCTAGCAGACAGGGGACTGAAGCTTTCTTT. Residues: CSASRQGTEAFF.

The chain joins TRBV7-3 to TRBJ2-2, with no clear D. There are 15 residues in the CDR3. The germline gives CDR1 SGHTA, CDR2 FQGTGA. Trimming took off 8 bases at V and 0 bases at J, with 13 bases between the two ends. CDR3 amino acids: CASCPPRSNTGELFF. The DNA for the CDR3 is TGTGCCAGCTGCCCTCCGAGGTCGAACACCGGGGAGCTGTTTTTT.

The genes are TRBV20-1 and TRBJ1-4; 11 bases align to TRBD1. There are 14 residues in the CDR3. The germline V gene encodes CDR1 DFQATT and CDR2 SNEGSKA (reference sequence). V dropped 3 bases and J dropped 7; count of bases not matched to a gene: 4. The CDR3 coding sequence is TGCAGTGCTAGGTCCGGGACAGGGGGTGAAAAACTGTTTTTT. Amino acid sequence: CSARSGTGGEKLFF.

This clonotype was detected many times. The chain couples TRBV7-2 to TRBJ1-1; a possible D gene is TRBD1 (5 bases). The CDR3 runs to 13 residues. CDR1 is SGHTA, CDR2 FQGNSA, per germline. V was shortened by 1 base and J by 11 bases, with 14 bases between the two germline ends. The CDR3 loop is CASSLVFREDAFF. The CDR3 DNA reads as TGTGCCAGCAGCTTAGTTTTCAGGGAAGATGCTTTCTTT.

The chain combines TRBV4-2 with TRBJ2-7; tentative D call: TRBD1 (6 bases). The CDR3 has 14 amino acids. Trimming removed 4 bases from V and 2 bases from J, with 12 bases in between. Germline assignment: CDR1 LGHNA and CDR2 YNFKEQ. The CDR3 DNA reads TGTGCCAGCAGCCCAAGGACAGATGCCTACGAGCAGTACTTC. This encodes CASSPRTDAYEQYF.

The chain uses TRBV7-2 and TRBJ2-2; D ambiguous. Germline V gives CDR1 SGHTA, CDR2 FQGNSA. The CDR3 spans 14 residues. V was clipped by 4 bases and J by 6 bases, with 12 bases between them. The CDR3 region is CASSSGSSAGELFF. The CDR3 DNA reads TGTGCCAGCAGCTCTGGATCTTCTGCCGGGGAGCTGTTTTTT.

This clonotype was found a few times. The genes are TRBV12-3 or TRBV12-4 and TRBJ2-3, with TRBD2 identical over 8 bases. The CDR3 has 14 residues. J was trimmed by 9 bases and V by 3 bases; bases with no gene match: 8. The CDR3 region has the DNA TGTGCCAGCAGTTTCGGGACTAGTCACGTCACGCAGTATTTT. It is translated as CASSFGTSHVTQYF.